The following is a TCR beta chain sequence with its context. This sample was included in a study of blood T cell repertoires in COVID-19. Background on the study: The United States, Italy and Spain were the sources of the acute and convalescent COVID-19 samples. T cells, B-cell-depleted T cells, or PBMCs provided the cDNA or gDNA that served as material.

Looked up from germline, CDR1 is SEHNR and CDR2 is FQNEAQ (reference sequence). V lost 2 bases and J 2 bases, leaving 6 bases between the germline ends. The length of the CDR3 is 13 residues. Authors' methods: How many nucleated cells were present was estimated from reference gene primer amplification. Generated by immunoSEQ multiplex PCR, the TCRdb table keeps only in-frame clones and is missing some. V, J and clone size are taken as reported in that table, and D and trimming were inferred from the DNA itself. The repertoire includes 45,000 to 50,000 clones, over 80% of them detected once, and about 7.3% sits in the top ten.

This chain links TRBV7-9 with TRBJ2-5; the D gene is possibly TRBD1 (5 bases). Sequencing was done on a sample of peripheral blood. This sequence originates from a middle-aged man with acute or convalescent COVID-19. DNA for the CDR3: TGTGCCAGCAGCTTATCAGGGCAAGAGACCCAGTACTTC. Translating gives CASSLSGQETQYF.